What follows are 10 T cell receptor beta chains derived from one specimen sequenced in a study of blood T cell repertoires in COVID-19. The method was immunoSEQ multiplex PCR; TCRdb's version includes in-frame clones alone and lacks a portion of them. The sample has roughly 38,000 clones, over 60% seen once. The sequencing input was peripheral blood. All receptors come from a man between 60 and 75 years old with active COVID-19.

The V and J genes are TRBV9 and TRBJ2-3, with 8 nucleotides matching TRBD1. Trimming cost V 4 bases and J 1 base; bases outside gene matches: 8. The CDR3 is 16 residues long. Germline loops: CDR1 SGDLS, CDR2 YYNGEE. The CDR3, as DNA: TGTGCCAGCAGCAAAACAGGGGGGAGCGGCACAGATACGCAGTATTTT. Protein sequence: CASSKTGGSGTDTQYF.

This chain links TRBV30 with TRBJ1-4, with D possibly being TRBD1 (6 bases). This CDR3 has 15 amino acids. Trimming removed 3 bases from V and 3 bases from J, with 14 bases in between. Germline values: CDR1 GTSNPN, CDR2 SVGIG (reference sequence). The CDR3 reads CAWSSQGTANEKLFF. CDR3 in DNA: TGTGCCTGGAGCTCACAGGGTACCGCTAATGAAAAACTGTTTTTT.

The chain employs TRBV2 and TRBJ1-3; no firm D call. Per the germline V gene, CDR1 is SNHLY and CDR2 is FYNNEI. The CDR3 spans 13 residues. V lost 8 bases and J lost 0, with 8 bases in between. CDR3 bases: TGTGCCAGCTCGGGGAGCTCTGGAAACACCATATATTTT. Its protein product is CASSGSSGNTIYF. The full variable domain, completed using reference TRBV2 and TRBJ1-3, is EPEVTQTPSHQVTQMGQEVILRCVPISNHLYFYWYRQILGQKVEFLVSFYNNEISEKSEIFDDQFSVERPDGSNFTLKIRSTKLEDSAMYFCASSGSSGNTIYFGEGSWLTVV.

The chain couples TRBV6-2 or TRBV6-3 to TRBJ1-2, with D tentatively TRBD1 (5 bases). There are 14 residues in the CDR3. V lost 6 bases, J lost 8 bases, and 19 bases lay in between. The germline V gene encodes CDR1 MNHEY and CDR2 SVGEGT. DNA of the CDR3: TGTGCCAGCAGCCCTACAGGTATCTATGGAGGCTACACCTTC. It yields the protein CASSPTGIYGGYTF.

This clone has only one observation. In nucleotides, the CDR3 is TGTGCCAGTAGTAGGCAAAACTCCTACAATGAGCAGTTCTTC. Its translation is CASSRQNSYNEQFF. V is TRBV19 and J is TRBJ2-1; D gene unclear. The CDR3 length is 14 residues. Germline V gene data show CDR1 as LNHDA and CDR2 as SQIVND (reference sequence). Trimming removed 4 bases from V and 0 bases from J, with 7 bases in between.

This clone was seen more than once but under ten times. The chain is built from TRBV4-1 and TRBJ1-6; D not certain. The CDR3 is 16 amino acids. V lost 0 bases and J 15 bases, leaving 21 bases between the germline ends. The germline V gene has CDR1 MGHRA and CDR2 YSYEKL. CDR3 sequence (DNA): TGCGCCAGCAGCCAAGAAGGAGGGTCCCGCTACCTCAACCTCCACTTT. This gives the protein CASSQEGGSRYLNLHF.

The genes are TRBV5-1 and TRBJ2-3; 8 bases map to TRBD2. Per germline, CDR1 SGHRS and CDR2 YFSETQ. V was pared by 0 bases and J by 2 bases, with 5 bases of the junction left unmatched. CDR3 length equals 16 residues. Written as DNA, the CDR3 is TGCGCCAGCAGCTTGGTGTTAGCGGGGACCACAGATACGCAGTATTTT. Translated, it gives CASSLVLAGTTDTQYF.

This sequence joins TRBV5-1 and TRBJ2-3; 9 bases line up with TRBD1. V shed 4 bases, J shed 14 bases, and the junction held 14 bases outside the gene matches. CDR3 length equals 14 residues. CDR1 is SGHRS and CDR2 is YFSETQ in the germline V gene. The CDR3 DNA reads TGCGCCAGCAGCCAATTCTCCGGGACAGGGTTTTGGTATTTT. Encoded protein: CASSQFSGTGFWYF.

The J gene is TRBJ2-7, the V gene TRBV11-2; D uncertain. The germline gives CDR1 SGHAT, CDR2 FQNNGV. CDR3 length equals 14 residues. V lost 5 bases and J lost 3, with 14 bases in between. CDR3 sequence: CASSHLRNFYEQYF. The CDR3, as DNA: TGTGCCAGCAGCCACTTACGTAATTTCTACGAGCAGTACTTC. Complete variable domain (other parts from reference TRBV11-2 and TRBJ2-7): EAGVAQSPRYKIIEKRQSVAFWCNPISGHATLYWYQQILGQGPKLLIQFQNNGVVDDSQLPKDRFSAERLKGVDSTLKIQPAKLEDSAVYLCASSHLRNFYEQYFGPGTRLTVT.

CDR3 in DNA: TGTGCCACCGGCGAGGGCTATAGCAATCAGCCCCAGCATTTT. Residues: CATGEGYSNQPQHF. The rearrangement links TRBV3-1 (or the pseudogene TRBV3-2) to TRBJ1-5; no clear D. CDR3 length: 14 amino acids. V lost 10 bases to trimming and J lost 0 bases, with 13 bases between them. The germline V gene has CDR1 LGHDT and CDR2 YNNKEL (reference sequence).